These 27 T cell receptor beta chains share one sample of origin, sequenced in a study of T cell responses to AZD1222 COVID-19 vaccine. Clones were read by immunoSEQ multiplex PCR, and TCRdb kept only the in-frame ones, dropping some. Of around 120,000 clones in the sample, 70% to 90% were seen once. The specimen comprised peripheral blood, sampled on day 0 of AZD1222 vaccination. Source of these receptors: an adult in good health.

V and J are TRBV28 and TRBJ2-1, with 11 bases lining up with TRBD2. The CDR3 length is 16 residues. From germline, CDR1 is MDHEN and CDR2 SYDVKM. J was trimmed by 9 bases and V by 1 base; bases with no gene match: 8. CDR3 sequence (DNA): TGTGCCAGCAGTTTATTGTTCCTAGCGGGGGGTCGTGAGCAGTTCTTC. Protein product: CASSLLFLAGGREQFF. The full variable domain, in which reference TRBV28 and TRBJ2-1 provide the parts outside the CDR3, is DVKVTQSSRYLVKRTGEKVFLECVQDMDHENMFWYRQDPGLGLRLIYFSYDVKMKEKGDIPEGYSVSREKKERFSLILESASTNQTSMYLCASSLLFLAGGREQFFGPGTRLTVL.

The chain recombines TRBV7-3 with TRBJ2-1, with TRBD2 identical over 13 bases. Germline V gene sequence: CDR1 SGHTA, CDR2 FQGTGA. The CDR3 consists of 16 residues. Trimming removed 4 bases from V and 5 bases from J; junction bases left unmatched: 5. The DNA of the CDR3 is TGTGCCAGCAGCTCAGAAGGACTAGCGGGGGACAATGAGCAGTTCTTC. Amino acids: CASSSEGLAGDNEQFF.

The chain combines TRBV6-5 with TRBJ1-1; 7 nucleotides match TRBD1. Germline V gene data show CDR1 as MNHEY and CDR2 as SVGAGI. The ends lost 5 bases at V and 2 bases at J; junction bases unmatched: 5. This CDR3 region has 14 residues. The CDR3 loop reads CASSTGEGNTEAFF. CDR3 coding DNA: TGTGCCAGCAGTACAGGGGAGGGAAACACTGAAGCTTTCTTT.

The rearrangement links TRBV28 to TRBJ2-2; weak D call: TRBD2 (5 bases). Looked up from germline, CDR1 is MDHEN and CDR2 is SYDVKM. With 6 bases removed from V and 3 bases from J, the gap between germline ends came to 11 bases. The CDR3 totals 14 residues. The CDR3 DNA follows: TGTGCCAGCAGCCTAGCCGGCTACACCGGGGAGCTGTTTTTT. This translates into CASSLAGYTGELFF.

The rearrangement uses TRBV5-1 and TRBJ1-1; no definite D call. There are 14 residues in the CDR3. Germline V gene sequence: CDR1 SGHRS, CDR2 YFSETQ. V was shortened by 4 bases and J by 6 bases, with 16 bases between the two germline ends. The CDR3 spells CASSSPGLAAEAFF. CDR3 DNA: TGCGCCAGCAGCAGTCCGGGCTTAGCAGCTGAAGCTTTCTTT.

This clone showed up just once. The rearrangement joins TRBV29-1 to TRBJ1-5; D is uncertain. Germline V gives CDR1 SQVTM, CDR2 ANQGSEA. The V and J ends lost 3 bases and 7 bases respectively, with 13 bases between them. This CDR3 has 13 amino acids. The CDR3, as DNA: TGCAGCGTTGAGGCAGGCACGGGACAGCCCCAGCATTTT. Translating it yields CSVEAGTGQPQHF.

The chain links TRBV20-1 to TRBJ2-3, with 12 bases that match TRBD2. Germline V CDR1 and CDR2: DFQATT, SNEGSKA (reference sequence). This CDR3 region has 15 residues. The ends lost 3 bases at V and 3 bases at J; junction bases unmatched: 4. The CDR3 here is CSASRTSGKTDTQYF. Written as DNA, the CDR3 is TGCAGTGCTAGTCGGACTAGCGGGAAGACAGATACGCAGTATTTT.

V and J are TRBV11-3 and TRBJ2-7; D possibly corresponds to TRBD1 (5 bases). The germline V and J ends were trimmed by 1 base and 0 bases, with 22 bases remaining between them. There are 19 residues in the CDR3. The germline CDR1 and CDR2 sequences are SGHNT and YENEEA. The CDR3 here is CASSLGGTVGRASSYEQYF. CDR3 coding DNA: TGTGCCAGCAGCTTAGGAGGTACGGTCGGCAGGGCCAGCTCCTACGAGCAGTACTTC. Drawing the rest from reference TRBV11-3 and TRBJ2-7, the complete variable domain is EAGVVQSPRYKIIEKKQPVAFWCNPISGHNTLYWYLQNLGQGPELLIRYENEEAVDDSQLPKDRFSAERLKGVDSTLKIQPAELGDSAVYLCASSLGGTVGRASSYEQYFGPGTRLTVT.

The chain links TRBV7-2 to TRBJ1-3; D unresolved. Germline lookup yields CDR1 SGHTA and CDR2 FQGNSA. The CDR3 loop spans 13 amino acids. V lost 5 bases to trimming and J lost 4 bases, with 9 bases between them. CDR3 DNA sequence: TGTGCCAGCAGCGCAGCAAGGGGAAACACCATATATTTT. Translated, it gives CASSAARGNTIYF.

The chain links TRBV4-2 to TRBJ1-2; D gene ambiguous. The CDR3 length is 15 residues. Germline loops: CDR1 LGHNA, CDR2 YNFKEQ. Trimming shortened V by 1 base and J by 1 base, and 10 bases separated the two germline ends. This CDR3 reads CASSQAGVGNYGYTF. For the CDR3, the DNA is TGTGCCAGCAGCCAAGCGGGCGTCGGTAACTATGGCTACACCTTC.

This clone came up a few times. The chain employs TRBV4-2 and TRBJ2-2; 14 bases are a match to TRBD2. The V gene end was trimmed by 2 bases and the J gene end by 6 bases; junction bases not matched to a gene: 11. Germline assignment: CDR1 LGHNA and CDR2 YNFKEQ. The CDR3 totals 19 residues. As DNA, the CDR3 is TGTGCCAGCAGCCAAAGAACTGCCGGGACTAGCGGGAGATCCGGGGAGCTGTTTTTT. This translates into CASSQRTAGTSGRSGELFF.

The chain is built from TRBV18 and TRBJ1-4; TRBD1 might be the D (6 bases). V lost 5 bases to trimming and J lost 5 bases, with 12 bases between them. CDR3 length: 14 residues. The germline V gene has CDR1 KGHSH and CDR2 LQKENI. The CDR3 here is CASSERQENEKLFF. The CDR3 bases are TGTGCCAGCTCAGAGAGACAGGAAAATGAAAAACTGTTTTTT.

The chain has TRBV5-4 and TRBJ2-7, with 9 bases lining up with TRBD1. The CDR3 spans 14 residues. Germline CDR1 is SGHNT and CDR2 is YYREEE (reference sequence). V was pared by 0 bases and J by 2 bases, with 0 bases of the junction left unmatched. The CDR3 is CASSLDRGPYEQYF. The CDR3 region has the DNA TGTGCCAGCAGCTTGGACAGGGGGCCCTACGAGCAGTACTTC.

The count of this clone is one. The chain joins TRBV19 to TRBJ1-1, with D perhaps matching TRBD1 (6 bases). The CDR3 consists of 14 residues. Trimming took 2 bases from V and 5 from J, leaving 12 bases between them. CDR1 is LNHDA and CDR2 is SQIVND in the germline V gene (reference sequence). In DNA, the CDR3 is TGTGCCAGTAGTATATTGAGGGGGGTGACTGAAGCTTTCTTT. It codes for CASSILRGVTEAFF.

This CDR3 is CASGLATTSGTTDTQYF. The CDR3 DNA sequence: TGTGCTAGTGGTTTGGCCACGACTAGCGGGACAACAGATACGCAGTATTTT. This chain connects TRBV12-5 to TRBJ2-3; 11 bases agree with TRBD2. This CDR3 region has 17 residues. Trimming took 1 base from V and 3 from J; bases not matched to a gene: 6. Germline CDR1 and CDR2: LGHNT and FRNRAP. Together with reference TRBV12-5 and TRBJ2-3, the CDR3 gives the full variable domain: DARVTQTPRHKVTEMGQEVTMRCQPILGHNTVFWYRQTMMQGLELLAYFRNRAPLDDSGMPKDRFSAEMPDATLATLKIQPSEPRDSAVYFCASGLATTSGTTDTQYFGPGTRLTVL.

The rearrangement links TRBV2 to TRBJ1-2, with 7 bases that match TRBD1. Germline V lookup: CDR1 SNHLY, CDR2 FYNNEI. The CDR3 loop spans 13 amino acids. V was clipped by 9 bases and J by 8 bases; unmatched bases: 12. The CDR3 here is CASFATGIRGYTF. The CDR3 DNA reads as TGTGCCAGTTTCGCGACAGGGATCCGAGGCTACACCTTC.

The rearrangement links TRBV7-9 to TRBJ2-3, with D possibly being TRBD1 or TRBD2 (5 bases each). V was trimmed by 5 bases and J by 0 bases, leaving 9 bases between them. CDR1 is SEHNR, CDR2 FQNEAQ, per germline (reference sequence). The CDR3 extends over 14 amino acids. CDR3 sequence (DNA): TGTGCCAGCAGCCGGGACGGAAGCACAGATACGCAGTATTTT. This sequence encodes CASSRDGSTDTQYF.

The rearrangement links TRBV11-3 to TRBJ2-6, with 7 bases identical to TRBD1. V lost 5 bases, J lost 2 bases, and 3 bases stayed unmatched. This CDR3 region has 15 residues. The germline gives CDR1 SGHNT, CDR2 YENEEA. DNA of the CDR3: TGTGCCAGCAGCGGAGGACAGGCTGGGGCCAACGTCCTGACTTTC. It specifies CASSGGQAGANVLTF.

The J gene is TRBJ1-6, the V gene TRBV2; D possibly corresponds to TRBD1 (5 bases). Per the germline V gene, CDR1 is SNHLY and CDR2 is FYNNEI. V lost 9 bases and J 5 bases, leaving 14 bases between the germline ends. This CDR3 has 14 amino acids. The CDR3 sequence: CARGRGADNSPLHF. The CDR3 DNA reads TGTGCCAGAGGGCGGGGCGCGGATAATTCACCCCTCCACTTT.

The V and J genes are TRBV5-6 and TRBJ1-2; tentative D call: TRBD1 (5 bases). Germline V gives CDR1 SGHDT, CDR2 YYEEEE. The CDR3 has 15 residues. V gave up 4 bases and J gave up 0 bases, with 13 bases separating them. The CDR3 DNA reads as TGTGCCAGCAGCCAGACGACAGAAACTAACTATGGCTACACCTTC. It translates to CASSQTTETNYGYTF.

This clone was seen once. The gene calls are TRBV5-6 and TRBJ2-7; D uncertain. CDR1 and CDR2 from the germline V gene are SGHDT and YYEEEE. There are 12 residues in the CDR3. V lost 0 bases and J 4 bases, leaving 5 bases between the germline ends. The CDR3 loop reads CASSLARYEQYF. The CDR3 DNA sequence: TGTGCCAGCAGCTTGGCCAGGTACGAGCAGTACTTC. Looking up the rest from reference TRBV5-6 and TRBJ2-7 gives the full variable domain: DAGVTQSPTHLIKTRGQQVTLRCSPKSGHDTVSWYQQALGQGPQFIFQYYEEEERQRGNFPDRFSGHQFPNYSSELNVNALLLGDSALYLCASSLARYEQYFGPGTRLTVT.

The chain joins TRBV25-1 to TRBJ1-2; 7 bases are shared with TRBD1. This CDR3 is 13 amino acids long. Germline V lookup: CDR1 MGHDK, CDR2 SYGVNS. The junction had 6 bases not matched to a gene; V was cut back by 4 bases and J by 7 bases. Here the CDR3 reads CASSADREGGYTF. The CDR3 DNA reads TGTGCCAGCAGTGCCGACAGGGAGGGTGGCTACACCTTC.

The V gene is TRBV4-1, the J gene TRBJ1-3; possibly TRBD1 for D (5 bases). V dropped 5 bases and J dropped 4 bases, with 21 bases sitting between them. Germline values: CDR1 MGHRA, CDR2 YSYEKL. There are 17 residues in the CDR3. The CDR3 region has the DNA TGCGCCAGCAGCATGCCCCCCAGGTCAGGGCTGGGAAACACCATATATTTT. It codes for CASSMPPRSGLGNTIYF.

The chain combines TRBV3-1 (or the pseudogene TRBV3-2) with TRBJ2-7; D is perhaps TRBD1 (5 bases). The germline V gene encodes CDR1 LGHDT and CDR2 YNNKEL (reference sequence). The V gene lost 5 bases and the J gene lost 6 bases, with 11 bases spanning the gap. This CDR3 region has 12 residues. The CDR3 sequence is CASSYDSAEQYF. The CDR3 DNA reads TGTGCCAGCAGCTACGACAGCGCCGAGCAGTACTTC.

CDR3 coding DNA: TGTGCCAGCAGCCACAGGGGAGGGGATTCACCCCTCCACTTT. This encodes CASSHRGGDSPLHF. V usage is TRBV3-1 (or the pseudogene TRBV3-2) and J usage is TRBJ1-6, with a weak D call TRBD1 (6 bases). This CDR3 region has 14 residues. V was clipped by 3 bases and J by 8 bases, with 11 bases between them. The germline gives CDR1 LGHDT, CDR2 YNNKEL (reference sequence).

The chain employs TRBV28 and TRBJ2-7; TRBD2 matches 14 bases. This CDR3 is 20 amino acids long. Trimming took 6 bases from V and 0 from J; bases not matched to a gene: 16. CDR1 MDHEN and CDR2 SYDVKM come from the germline V gene. The CDR3 DNA reads TGTGCCAGCAGGGACTCTTTGAGGACTAGCGGGGGGAGAAACTCCTACGAGCAGTACTTC. It specifies CASRDSLRTSGGRNSYEQYF.

This clone showed up just once. The chain has TRBV7-9 and TRBJ2-3, with 9 bases fitting TRBD1. Germline values: CDR1 SEHNR, CDR2 FQNEAQ (reference sequence). This CDR3 is built from 16 residues. Germline trimming cut 4 bases from V and 4 bases from J; bases unmatched to any gene: 9. CDR3 sequence: CASSSQQGAPPDTQYF. The CDR3 DNA sequence: TGTGCCAGCAGCTCACAACAGGGGGCGCCCCCAGATACGCAGTATTTT.